The rows below give T cell receptor beta chains drawn from one sample of a study of control samples from healthy donors and cancer patients. The table came from immunoSEQ multiplex PCR; TCRdb's copy has only in-frame clones and leaves some out. The table lists more than 95,000 clones, more than 85% of them singletons. Sequencing was done on a sample of blood. The receptor set was obtained from a young man in good health. Each CDR3 is given with its conserved first and last residue. Each record gives: CDR3 length, clone size, J gene, V gene, D gene, CDR3 DNA, CDR3 protein. The D gene is left open where the match is weak. Clone size, where shown, is once, few, many, or a class for clones that have expanded.

length: 14; size: -; J: TRBJ1-1; V: TRBV24-1; D: -; DNA: TGTGCCACCAGTCCCGGGGGCGGAAACACTGAAGCTTTCTTT; CDR3: CATSPGGGNTEAFF
length: 18; size: -; J: TRBJ2-7; V: TRBV19; D: -; DNA: TGTGCCAGTAGTCCGCCCGGGTTGGGGCAGGGGAGGTCCTACGAGCAGTACTTC; CDR3: CASSPPGLGQGRSYEQYF
length: 17; size: -; J: TRBJ2-1; V: TRBV27; D: -; DNA: TGTGCCAGCAGTTTACGCCCTCGAGCGGCACTCTACAATGAGCAGTTCTTC; CDR3: CASSLRPRAALYNEQFF
length: 17; size: -; J: TRBJ1-1; V: TRBV10-2; D: -; DNA: TGCGCCAGCAGTGAACAGTCGACAGCCTCGTGGAACACTGAAGCTTTCTTT; CDR3: CASSEQSTASWNTEAFF
length: 13; size: -; J: TRBJ1-1; V: TRBV29-1; D: -; DNA: TGCAGCGTTGCTGAGTCGTTCGGGACTGAAGCTTTCTTT; CDR3: CSVAESFGTEAFF
length: 11; size: -; J: TRBJ1-4; V: TRBV30; D: -; DNA: TGTGCCTGGTGGAGAAATGAAAAACTGTTTTTT; CDR3: CAWWRNEKLFF
length: 13; size: -; J: TRBJ1-2; V: TRBV7-3; D: -; DNA: TGTGCCAGCAGCTTAGGAGGGGGTGATGGCTACACCTTC; CDR3: CASSLGGGDGYTF
length: 14; size: -; J: TRBJ1-5; V: TRBV24-1; D: -; DNA: TGTGCCACCAGTGCAACAGATAGCAATCAGCCCCAGCATTTT; CDR3: CATSATDSNQPQHF
length: 14; size: few; J: TRBJ1-2; V: TRBV5-1; D: -; DNA: TGCGCCAGCAGCTTGGTTCAGGGCTCCGATGGCTACACCTTC; CDR3: CASSLVQGSDGYTF
length: 12; size: -; J: TRBJ2-7; V: TRBV2; D: -; DNA: TGTGCCAGCAGGGGGCGGTACTACGAGCAGTACTTC; CDR3: CASRGRYYEQYF
length: 15; size: -; J: TRBJ2-7; V: TRBV7-2; D: -; DNA: TGTGCCAGCAGCTTAGATATAACTGTGCCCTACGAGCAGTACTTC; CDR3: CASSLDITVPYEQYF
length: 15; size: -; J: TRBJ2-7; V: TRBV4-1; D: -; DNA: TGCGCCAGCAGCCAAACGTCAGGTATGGGCTACGAGCAGTACTTC; CDR3: CASSQTSGMGYEQYF
length: 12; size: -; J: TRBJ1-2; V: TRBV29-1; D: -; DNA: TGCAGCGTTTTGTTCAGAGGCTATGGCTACACCTTC; CDR3: CSVLFRGYGYTF
length: 12; size: -; J: TRBJ1-2; V: TRBV4-2; D: TRBD1; DNA: TGTGCCAGCAGCCCCCAGGGGGATGGCTACACCTTC; CDR3: CASSPQGDGYTF
length: 17; size: -; J: TRBJ1-2; V: TRBV15; D: TRBD1; DNA: TGTGCCACCAGCAGAGGGGGGAGAGGGGGCCCTAACTATGGCTACACCTTC; CDR3: CATSRGGRGGPNYGYTF
length: 14; size: once; J: TRBJ1-4; V: TRBV19; D: -; DNA: TGTGCCAGTACCTCCCCCGATTACCAAGAAAAACTGTTTTTT; CDR3: CASTSPDYQEKLFF
length: 15; size: once; J: TRBJ1-5; V: TRBV4-1; D: -; DNA: TGCGCCAGCAGCCAAGATAGGGTCAGTAGGCAGCCCCAGCATTTT; CDR3: CASSQDRVSRQPQHF
length: 16; size: -; J: TRBJ2-1; V: TRBV5-1; D: TRBD2; DNA: TGCGCCAGCAGCTCGACTAGCGGGGGCTCCTACAATGAGCAGTTCTTC; CDR3: CASSSTSGGSYNEQFF
length: 14; size: -; J: TRBJ1-3; V: TRBV3-1/TRBV3-2; D: -; DNA: TGTGCCAGCAGCCAAGGGTCTGGTGGAAACACCATATATTTT; CDR3: CASSQGSGGNTIYF
length: 17; size: -; J: TRBJ1-4; V: TRBV3-1/TRBV3-2; D: -; DNA: TGTGCCAGCAGCCAAGTTGGTGACACCAACTTTGGCGAAAAACTGTTTTTT; CDR3: CASSQVGDTNFGEKLFF